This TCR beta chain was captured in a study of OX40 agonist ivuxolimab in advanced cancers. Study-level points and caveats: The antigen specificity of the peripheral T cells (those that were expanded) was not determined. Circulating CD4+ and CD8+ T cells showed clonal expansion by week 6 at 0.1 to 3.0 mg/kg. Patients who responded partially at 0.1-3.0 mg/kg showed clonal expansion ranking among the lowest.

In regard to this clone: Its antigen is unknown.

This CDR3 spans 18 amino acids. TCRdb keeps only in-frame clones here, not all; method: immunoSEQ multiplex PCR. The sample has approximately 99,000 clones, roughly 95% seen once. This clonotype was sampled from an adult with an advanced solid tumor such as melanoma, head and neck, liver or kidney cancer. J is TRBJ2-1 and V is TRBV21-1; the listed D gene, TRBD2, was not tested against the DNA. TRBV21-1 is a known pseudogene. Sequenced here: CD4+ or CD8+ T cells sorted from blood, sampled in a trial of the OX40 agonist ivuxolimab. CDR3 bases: TGTGCCAGCAGCAAAGTGGCTAGCGGCAGAAGCTCCTACAATGAGCAGTTCTTC. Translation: CASSKVASGRSSYNEQFF.